The source of this T cell receptor beta chain is a study of shared clonotypes between healthy human individuals. Regarding the study as a whole: Rarefaction analysis demonstrated incomplete sorted-subset sequencing notwithstanding large depth. Clonotypes shared by all four sorted-subset donors had higher generation probabilities than non-shared clonotypes.

Naive CD8 cells, CD45RO-negative and positively selected for CCR7, excluded terminally differentiated effector memory CD45RA+ cells. The CDR3 extends over 15 amino acids. Germline CDR1 SGDLS, CDR2 YYNGEE. V lost 3 bases and J 0 bases, leaving 11 bases between the germline ends. Profiled with immunoSEQ multiplex PCR; TCRdb holds only in-frame clones, not every one. The sample has 550,000 to 750,000 clones; nearly 97% are singletons. To note about this clone: The antigen is unknown.

This TCR derives from a woman aged 25 to 45 in good health. What was sequenced was naive CD8+ T cells sorted from blood. J is TRBJ2-3 and V is TRBV9; D call uncertain. The CDR3 coding sequence is TGTGCCAGCAGCGCACACGGTCCTAGCACAGATACGCAGTATTTT. Translating it yields CASSAHGPSTDTQYF. Complete variable domain (other parts from reference TRBV9 and TRBJ2-3): DSGVTQTPKHLITATGQRVTLRCSPRSGDLSVYWYQQSLDQGLQFLIQYYNGEERAKGNILERFSAQQFPDLHSELNLSSLELGDSALYFCASSAHGPSTDTQYFGPGTRLTVL.